Listed here are 18 T cell receptor beta chains from one sample, sequenced in a study of cytomegalovirus exposure and HLA in healthy donors. The PCR ran on 60 Vbeta and 13 Jbeta primers. Using immunoSEQ multiplex PCR, the repertoire was profiled, and TCRdb retains in-frame clones only, with some absent. Here the sample spans 150,000 to 200,000 clones, about 73% being singletons. Sequenced: PBMCs. These receptor sequences come from a woman in her forties in good health and CMV-seronegative.

The rearrangement joins TRBV15 to TRBJ2-7; TRBD1 matches at 9 bases. In germline, CDR1 is LNHNV, CDR2 YYDKDF (reference sequence). J was trimmed by 5 bases and V by 5 bases; bases with no gene match: 7. This CDR3 is built from 14 residues. CDR3 in DNA: TGTGCCACCAGCCGCCGGGACAGGGCCCACGAGCAGTACTTC. This gives the protein CATSRRDRAHEQYF.

In this sample, this clone turned up once. The chain is built from TRBV9 and TRBJ2-3, with TRBD1 matching over 9 bases. The length of the CDR3 is 13 residues. Losses at the gene ends were 7 bases for V and 6 bases for J; bases not matched to a gene: 6. Looked up from germline, CDR1 is SGDLS and CDR2 is YYNGEE. In DNA form, the CDR3 reads TGTGCCAGCCGAGGACAGGGGAAGGATACGCAGTATTTT. Amino acids: CASRGQGKDTQYF.

Here the CDR3 reads CASSAVAGPANSPLHF. CDR3 DNA sequence: TGTGCCAGCAGCGCCGTCGCGGGCCCCGCCAATTCACCCCTCCACTTT. J is TRBJ1-6 and V is TRBV9; D is undetermined. Trimming took off 3 bases at V and 7 bases at J, with 17 bases between the two ends. Germline lookup yields CDR1 SGDLS and CDR2 YYNGEE. CDR3 length: 16 residues. The variable domain in full, with the rest retrieved from reference TRBV9 and TRBJ1-6, is DSGVTQTPKHLITATGQRVTLRCSPRSGDLSVYWYQQSLDQGLQFLIQYYNGEERAKGNILERFSAQQFPDLHSELNLSSLELGDSALYFCASSAVAGPANSPLHFGNGTRLTVT.

V and J are TRBV4-1 and TRBJ1-2; 7 positions agree with TRBD1. Per the germline V gene, CDR1 is MGHRA and CDR2 is YSYEKL. Unmatched junction bases numbered 3, after V lost 1 base and J lost 4 bases. There are 14 residues in the CDR3. The CDR3 nucleotides read TGCGCCAGCAGCCAAGCCGGGACAGCCTATGGCTACACCTTC. This encodes CASSQAGTAYGYTF.

The rearrangement links TRBV6-1 to TRBJ1-5, with 8 bases matching TRBD1. Germline loops: CDR1 MNHNS, CDR2 SASEGT. J lost 2 bases, V lost 2 bases, and 8 bases had no gene match. This CDR3 is 17 amino acids long. The CDR3 sequence: CASSEFWSGQGNQPQHF. The CDR3 DNA sequence: TGTGCCAGCAGTGAATTCTGGTCGGGACAGGGCAATCAGCCCCAGCATTTT.

This clone was detected once. The chain combines TRBV10-3 with TRBJ2-7, with 9 bases matching TRBD1. Trimming took 2 bases from V and 3 from J; bases not matched to a gene: 14. Germline V CDR1 and CDR2: ENHRY, SYGVKD. The CDR3 is made up of 18 amino acids. The CDR3 sequence is CAISEGNRGTGRNYEQYF. As DNA, the CDR3 is TGTGCCATCAGTGAGGGTAATCGTGGGACAGGGAGAAACTACGAGCAGTACTTC.

The chain recombines TRBV7-9 with TRBJ2-1, with 13 positions matching TRBD2. CDR1 SEHNR and CDR2 FQNEAQ come from the germline V gene (reference sequence). The V and J ends lost 1 base and 8 bases, in that order; junction bases with no gene match: 5. The CDR3 extends over 16 amino acids. The CDR3 bases are TGTGCCAGCAGCTTAGGACTAGCGGGGGGCGGGGATGAGCAGTTCTTC. Its translation: CASSLGLAGGGDEQFF.

This clone has a handful of counts. This sequence joins TRBV21-1 and TRBJ1-1; the table gives TRBD1 as D, unverified against the DNA. TRBV21-1 is a pseudogene locus. CDR3 length: 12 residues. This CDR3 reads CASSGRTAEAFF. CDR3 bases: TGTGCCAGCAGCGGACGGACAGCTGAAGCTTTCTTT.

The V and J genes are TRBV19 and TRBJ1-1; 7 nucleotides align to TRBD1. CDR1 is LNHDA and CDR2 is SQIVND in the germline V gene (reference sequence). Germline trimming cut 9 bases from V and 12 bases from J; bases unmatched to any gene: 7. CDR3 size: 10 residues. The CDR3 region is CASRQGGTFF. CDR3 bases: TGTGCCAGCCGACAGGGAGGAACTTTCTTT.

In this sample, this clone turned up once. The J gene is TRBJ2-3, the V gene TRBV6-4; 10 positions agree with TRBD2. The CDR3 is 19 amino acids. V lost 0 bases and J lost 2; bases outside the gene matches: 11. Germline V gives CDR1 MRHNA, CDR2 SNTAGT. The CDR3 nucleotides read TGTGCCAGCAGTGACTCGAGTCGGGAGCGGGGGGGCCCCACAGATACGCAGTATTTT. It encodes CASSDSSRERGGPTDTQYF.

This clone has a handful of counts. This chain uses TRBV7-9 with TRBJ2-5; weak D call: TRBD1 (5 bases). V dropped 1 base and J dropped 9 bases, with 15 bases sitting between them. Per germline, CDR1 SEHNR and CDR2 FQNEAQ (reference sequence). The CDR3 runs 14 residues. CDR3 coding DNA: TGTGCCAGCAGCTTAGGGGGCAGGATCTGGGCCCAGTACTTC. It is translated as CASSLGGRIWAQYF.

The chain uses TRBV5-1 and TRBJ2-5; 10 bases are a match to TRBD2. The CDR3 sequence is 15 residues long. Germline CDR1 reads SGHRS; CDR2 reads YFSETQ. Unmatched junction bases numbered 7, after V lost 6 bases and J lost 2 bases. CDR3 residues: CASTLLAGLQETQYF. CDR3 nucleotides: TGCGCCAGCACCTTACTAGCGGGGCTACAAGAGACCCAGTACTTC.

This clone was seen only once. The chain has TRBV7-8 and TRBJ2-3, with 12 bases that match TRBD2. The CDR3 covers 18 residues. The ends lost 5 bases at V and 0 bases at J; junction bases unmatched: 9. Looked up from germline, CDR1 is SGHVS and CDR2 is FQNEAQ. The CDR3 DNA reads as TGTGCCAGCAGCACCACCAGGCTAGCGGGGGGGAGCACAGATACGCAGTATTTT. Amino acid sequence: CASSTTRLAGGSTDTQYF. Supplemented by reference TRBV7-8 and TRBJ2-3, the full variable domain reads GAGVSQSPRYKVAKRGQDVALRCDPISGHVSLFWYQQALGQGPEFLTYFQNEAQLDKSGLPSDRFFAERPEGSVSTLKIQRTQQEDSAVYLCASSTTRLAGGSTDTQYFGPGTRLTVL.

The V gene is TRBV2, the J gene TRBJ2-5, with D possibly TRBD1 on 5 matching bases. This CDR3 has 14 residues. CDR1 SNHLY and CDR2 FYNNEI come from the germline V gene. Deletions cut 5 bases from V and 2 bases from J, with 12 bases between. The CDR3 is CASSNTDSQETQYF. Here the CDR3 DNA reads TGTGCCAGCAGTAACACTGACAGTCAAGAGACCCAGTACTTC.

The V call is TRBV15, the J call TRBJ1-2, with 7 bases lining up with TRBD1. The germline V gene has CDR1 LNHNV and CDR2 YYDKDF (reference sequence). This CDR3 is 15 amino acids long. The trim removed 3 bases at V and 2 bases at J, leaving 6 bases unmatched. CDR3 residues: CATSRNRGLNYGYTF. Here the CDR3 DNA reads TGTGCCACCAGCAGGAATAGGGGGCTGAACTATGGCTACACCTTC.

The gene calls are TRBV27 and TRBJ2-7, with TRBD1 matching 11 bases. The germline V gene encodes CDR1 MNHEY and CDR2 SMNVEV (reference sequence). The CDR3 spans 15 residues. V shed 3 bases, J shed 6 bases, and the junction held 7 bases outside the gene matches. CDR3 region: CASSFWGQGDGEQYF. CDR3 coding DNA: TGTGCCAGCAGTTTCTGGGGACAGGGGGACGGCGAGCAGTACTTC.

Only a few counts were recorded for this clone. The chain uses TRBV6-5 and TRBJ1-1; TRBD1 matches at 9 bases. Unmatched junction bases numbered 7, after V lost 9 bases and J lost 5 bases. The V gene's germline CDR1 is MNHEY and CDR2 SVGAGI. The CDR3 is 13 residues long. The CDR3 DNA sequence: TGTGCCAGTGGGGGGGACAGGGTGACTGAAGCTTTCTTT. Protein product: CASGGDRVTEAFF.

This chain joins TRBV9 and TRBJ2-7; maybe TRBD2 (6 bases). Germline values: CDR1 SGDLS, CDR2 YYNGEE. The V end lost 3 bases, the J end lost 2 bases, and 12 bases lay between the germline ends. The CDR3 has 14 residues. Written as DNA, the CDR3 is TGTGCCAGCAGCGAGGGCGGGGAGACCTACGAGCAGTACTTC. As protein: CASSEGGETYEQYF. Full variable domain (rest looked up from reference TRBV9 and TRBJ2-7): DSGVTQTPKHLITATGQRVTLRCSPRSGDLSVYWYQQSLDQGLQFLIQYYNGEERAKGNILERFSAQQFPDLHSELNLSSLELGDSALYFCASSEGGETYEQYFGPGTRLTVT.